The 30 T cell receptor beta chains presented below share a single source sample, sequenced in a study of shared clonotypes between healthy human individuals. Positively selected for CCR7, the CD45RO-negative cells used as naive CD8 cells excluded terminally differentiated effector memory CD45RA+ cells. Sequencing used immunoSEQ multiplex PCR; TCRdb keeps in-frame clones, though not all of them. The data contain approximately 600,000 clones, roughly 95% of them singletons. Material for sequencing was naive CD8+ T cells sorted from blood. These receptors came from a young woman in good health.

This rearrangement joins TRBV27 to TRBJ1-5, with 8 nucleotides matching TRBD1. Germline CDR1 MNHEY, CDR2 SMNVEV (reference sequence). This CDR3 has 15 residues. V lost 0 bases to trimming and J lost 6 bases; unmatched junction nucleotides: 4. The CDR3 DNA follows: TGTGCCAGCAGTTTATCAGGACAGGGAACTCAGCCCCAGCATTTT. Translating gives CASSLSGQGTQPQHF.

J is TRBJ2-5 and V is TRBV13; D is uncertain. The J call may be in error: the DNA end matches TRBJ2-7 better. This CDR3 is built from 14 residues. The germline V gene has CDR1 PRHDT and CDR2 FYEKMQ (reference sequence). The CDR3 nucleotides read TGTGCCAGCAGCCCATCGGTTGGGTTCGACGAGCAGTACTTC. It translates to CASSPSVGFDEQYF.

The chain combines TRBV27 with TRBJ2-1, with 7 bases lining up with TRBD2. J gave up 7 bases and V 0 bases, and 3 bases lay outside the gene matches. The germline V gene encodes CDR1 MNHEY and CDR2 SMNVEV (reference sequence). The CDR3 sequence is 14 residues long. The CDR3 nucleotides read TGTGCCAGCAGTTTATCGTTTAGCGGGAATGAGCAGTTCTTC. It encodes CASSLSFSGNEQFF.

This clone was observed once. The CDR3 bases are TGTGCCAGCAGTCCTCAGTGGGAGGGCTGGGTTGAGCAGTACTTC. This gives the protein CASSPQWEGWVEQYF. The chain has TRBV27 and TRBJ2-7; TRBD2 matches 7 bases. The CDR3 sequence is 15 residues long. V was pared by 5 bases and J by 7 bases, with 14 bases of the junction left unmatched. From germline, CDR1 is MNHEY and CDR2 SMNVEV (reference sequence).

This clone was seen more than once but under ten times. This chain joins TRBV28 and TRBJ2-7; D not resolved. Trimming took off 5 bases at V and 4 bases at J, with 6 bases between the two ends. This CDR3 contains 11 residues. CDR1 MDHEN and CDR2 SYDVKM come from the germline V gene. CDR3 residues: CASSDWYEQYF. The CDR3 nucleotides are TGTGCCAGCAGTGACTGGTACGAGCAGTACTTC.

This chain connects TRBV6-1 to TRBJ2-2, with 9 bases matching TRBD1. The CDR3 totals 18 residues. Trimming took 0 bases from V and 6 from J; bases not matched to a gene: 11. The germline V gene encodes CDR1 MNHNS and CDR2 SASEGT. The CDR3 DNA follows: TGTGCCAGCAGTGAAGCAATAGGACAGGGGTATTCCGCCGGGGAGCTGTTTTTT. This gives the protein CASSEAIGQGYSAGELFF.

The genes are TRBV4-1 and TRBJ2-7; D ambiguous. The CDR3 consists of 14 residues. Deletions cut 6 bases from V and 4 bases from J, with 16 bases between. Germline V gene sequence: CDR1 MGHRA, CDR2 YSYEKL. CDR3 sequence (DNA): TGCGCCAGCAGTGCAGCTGGAGACGGATACGAGCAGTACTTC. The encoded protein is CASSAAGDGYEQYF.

This clone appeared once. Here the CDR3 DNA reads TGTGCCAGCAGCCTGGGACAGCACACCGGGGAGCTGTTTTTT. It specifies CASSLGQHTGELFF. The chain couples TRBV5-8 to TRBJ2-2, with TRBD1 identical over 7 bases. The CDR3 has 14 residues. V was pared by 4 bases and J by 3 bases, with 3 bases of the junction left unmatched. CDR1 is SGHTS, CDR2 YDEGEE, per germline.

This clone appeared a single time. V gene TRBV5-4 combines with J gene TRBJ2-2; D uncertain. From germline, CDR1 is SGHNT and CDR2 YYREEE (reference sequence). The germline V and J ends were trimmed by 6 bases and 6 bases, with 9 bases remaining between them. This CDR3 spans 12 amino acids. The CDR3 DNA follows: TGTGCCAGCACCCTCGGAGCCGGGGAGCTGTTTTTT. Its translation: CASTLGAGELFF.

This sequence joins TRBV7-9 and TRBJ2-5; D may correspond to TRBD1 or TRBD2 (5 bases each). Trimming took 6 bases from V and 5 from J, leaving 28 bases between them. The CDR3 extends over 18 amino acids. In germline, CDR1 is SEHNR, CDR2 FQNEAQ (reference sequence). The CDR3: CASSRRDVWAFRGETQYF. The CDR3 DNA follows: TGTGCCAGCAGTCGCCGGGACGTCTGGGCTTTTCGTGGGGAGACCCAGTACTTC.

This chain joins TRBV9 and TRBJ2-7; 7 nucleotides agree with TRBD2. V lost 2 bases to trimming and J lost 0 bases; unmatched junction nucleotides: 5. Germline lookup yields CDR1 SGDLS and CDR2 YYNGEE. The CDR3 has 15 amino acids. The CDR3 coding sequence is TGTGCCAGCAGCGTGACAGCGGGACTCTCCTACGAGCAGTACTTC. Translated: CASSVTAGLSYEQYF.

This clone was detected only once. Other DNA sequences of this sample code for an identical CDR3. The chain employs TRBV19 and TRBJ2-7; 8 bases agree with TRBD1. The CDR3 totals 13 residues. The germline gives CDR1 LNHDA, CDR2 SQIVND (reference sequence). The V gene end was trimmed by 5 bases and the J gene end by 3 bases; junction bases not matched to a gene: 3. This CDR3 is CASSLTGVYEQYF. CDR3 nucleotides: TGTGCCAGTAGTCTGACAGGGGTCTACGAGCAGTACTTC.

The chain is built from TRBV5-1 and TRBJ2-7; 8 bases are a match to TRBD2. V was pared by 0 bases and J by 0 bases, with 8 bases of the junction left unmatched. CDR3 length equals 17 residues. Germline V gene sequence: CDR1 SGHRS, CDR2 YFSETQ. The CDR3 sequence: CASSLVAVGLASYEQYF. CDR3 coding DNA: TGCGCCAGCAGCTTGGTGGCGGTAGGACTAGCCTCCTACGAGCAGTACTTC.

The rearrangement uses TRBV29-1 and TRBJ2-4; no firm D call. There are 13 residues in the CDR3. Germline CDR1 and CDR2: SQVTM and ANQGSEA. V lost 7 bases, J lost 3 bases, and 13 bases lay in between. The CDR3 bases are TGCAGCGAACATAAGCTGAGCAAAAACATTCAGTACTTC. This encodes CSEHKLSKNIQYF.

V and J are TRBV21-1 and TRBJ2-1; TRBD1, the D gene given by the table, was not confirmed from the DNA. TRBV21-1 is deemed a pseudogene. The CDR3 runs to 19 residues. In nucleotides, the CDR3 is TGTGCCAGCAGCCAGAGACCCGGGACAGGGAATCTCTCCTACAATGAGCAGTTCTTC. It specifies CASSQRPGTGNLSYNEQFF.

The chain links TRBV28 to TRBJ2-7; D unclear. Germline loops: CDR1 MDHEN, CDR2 SYDVKM. With 6 bases removed from V and 2 bases from J, the gap between germline ends came to 5 bases. The CDR3 sequence is 11 residues long. In DNA form, the CDR3 reads TGTGCCAGCAGAAAGACCTACGAGCAGTACTTC. Protein product: CASRKTYEQYF.

This chain links TRBV2 with TRBJ2-5; 8 nucleotides line up with TRBD1. This CDR3 is built from 15 residues. Per germline, CDR1 SNHLY and CDR2 FYNNEI. The V gene end was trimmed by 6 bases and the J gene end by 2 bases; junction bases not matched to a gene: 8. The CDR3 bases are TGTGCCAGCAGGGCTTCCGGGACAGGACAAGAGACCCAGTACTTC. This sequence encodes CASRASGTGQETQYF.

As to this clone: Other nucleotide sequences from this sample produce the same CDR3. J is TRBJ2-7 and V is TRBV27, with D perhaps being TRBD1 or TRBD2 (6 bases each). Trimming shortened V by 6 bases and J by 2 bases, and 11 bases separated the two germline ends. Germline-derived CDR1 and CDR2 are MNHEY and SMNVEV (reference sequence). CDR3 size: 13 residues. The CDR3 sequence: CASSLRGPYEQYF. CDR3 DNA sequence: TGTGCCAGCAGCCTCCGGGGGCCCTACGAGCAGTACTTC.

The chain joins TRBV15 to TRBJ2-2, with 10 bases identical to TRBD1. From germline, CDR1 is LNHNV and CDR2 YYDKDF (reference sequence). The CDR3 loop spans 15 amino acids. The trim removed 3 bases at V and 6 bases at J, leaving 4 bases unmatched. The CDR3 region is CATSRTGGAAGELFF. Written as DNA, the CDR3 is TGTGCCACCAGCAGGACAGGGGGCGCGGCCGGGGAGCTGTTTTTT.

The rearrangement joins TRBV19 to TRBJ2-7; D possibly matches TRBD1 or TRBD2 (6 bases each). The V and J ends lost 5 bases and 7 bases respectively, with 21 bases between them. Germline-derived CDR1 and CDR2 are LNHDA and SQIVND (reference sequence). CDR3 length: 15 residues. CDR3 residues: CASSDRMGGSGEQYF. The CDR3 nucleotides read TGTGCCAGTAGTGACAGGATGGGGGGATCGGGGGAGCAGTACTTC.

The chain carries TRBV9 and TRBJ2-7; D is undetermined. V was clipped by 0 bases and J by 3 bases, with 10 bases between them. The germline V gene encodes CDR1 SGDLS and CDR2 YYNGEE. CDR3 length: 14 amino acids. In DNA form, the CDR3 reads TGTGCCAGCAGCGTAGTAGGAGATTTCTACGAGCAGTACTTC. This codes for CASSVVGDFYEQYF.

The J gene is TRBJ2-7, the V gene TRBV6-6, with D uncertain. This CDR3 region has 16 residues. Germline V gene lookup returns CDR1 MNHNY and CDR2 SVGAGI (reference sequence). V was shortened by 6 bases and J by 2 bases, with 20 bases between the two germline ends. The CDR3 sequence: CASSLSDPTRTYEQYF. DNA of the CDR3: TGTGCCAGCAGCCTAAGCGACCCCACCCGCACCTACGAGCAGTACTTC.

In its sample, this clone was seen once. This rearrangement joins TRBV7-9 to TRBJ1-1; no reliable D call. CDR1 is SEHNR, CDR2 FQNEAQ, per germline (reference sequence). This CDR3 contains 14 residues. V lost 5 bases to trimming and J lost 0 bases, with 10 bases between them. The CDR3 sequence: CASSPAGLNTEAFF. DNA for the CDR3: TGTGCCAGCAGCCCCGCGGGGTTGAACACTGAAGCTTTCTTT.

This clone was detected only a few times. The sample contains more than one DNA sequence encoding this CDR3. The chain recombines TRBV7-9 with TRBJ2-7, with no clear D. Trimming took off 5 bases at V and 6 bases at J, with 5 bases between the two ends. CDR1 and CDR2 (germline): SEHNR, FQNEAQ (reference sequence). The CDR3 contains 10 residues. The CDR3 DNA follows: TGTGCCAGCAGCCCCTCCGAGCAGTACTTC. It encodes CASSPSEQYF.

The rearrangement joins TRBV21-1 to TRBJ2-1; the D call in the table, TRBD1, was not verified against the DNA. TRBV21-1 is assigned pseudogene status. The CDR3 has 14 amino acids. CDR3 bases: TGTGCCAGCAGCAAAAGGGACAGCAAAAATGAGCAGTTCTTC. This translates into CASSKRDSKNEQFF.

To note about this clone: The sample contains more than one DNA sequence encoding this CDR3. The genes are TRBV27 and TRBJ2-7; a possible D gene is TRBD2 (5 bases). Trimming took 5 bases from V and 1 from J, leaving 9 bases between them. CDR1 and CDR2 from the germline V gene are MNHEY and SMNVEV (reference sequence). CDR3 length: 13 residues. The CDR3 reads CASSPGDSYEQYF. CDR3 DNA: TGTGCCAGCAGTCCCGGGGATTCCTACGAGCAGTACTTC.

V gene TRBV28 combines with J gene TRBJ1-5, with 11 positions matching TRBD1. The CDR3 runs 16 residues. Per the germline V gene, CDR1 is MDHEN and CDR2 is SYDVKM. Germline trimming cut 4 bases from V and 6 bases from J; bases unmatched to any gene: 8. The CDR3 here is CASSSQGQGVGQPQHF. The CDR3 coding sequence is TGTGCCAGCAGTTCGCAGGGACAGGGGGTTGGTCAGCCCCAGCATTTT.

V gene TRBV27 combines with J gene TRBJ1-5; no definite D call. CDR1 is MNHEY, CDR2 SMNVEV, per germline (reference sequence). The ends were cut back, 1 base at V and 4 bases at J, with 11 bases in the middle. This CDR3 has 15 residues. In nucleotides, the CDR3 is TGTGCCAGCAGTTTATTGGGTACAGAGAATCAGCCCCAGCATTTT. It is translated as CASSLLGTENQPQHF.

J is TRBJ1-4 and V is TRBV2, with D perhaps matching TRBD1 (5 bases). This CDR3 spans 13 amino acids. Trimming left V 10 bases short and J 8 bases short, with 17 bases between. CDR1 SNHLY and CDR2 FYNNEI come from the germline V gene. This chain's CDR3 is CAKLGGAGEKLFF. In DNA, the CDR3 is TGTGCCAAGTTGGGGGGAGCTGGCGAAAAACTGTTTTTT.

The chain links TRBV30 to TRBJ1-5, with D tentatively TRBD1 (5 bases). Germline CDR1 is GTSNPN and CDR2 is SVGIG (reference sequence). This CDR3 comprises 14 residues. Trimming shortened V by 1 base and J by 6 bases, and 13 bases separated the two germline ends. The CDR3, as DNA: TGTGCCTGGAGTGCCCCCCGAGGGGTTCAGCCCCAGCATTTT. As protein: CAWSAPRGVQPQHF.